This T cell receptor beta chain was captured by sequencing in a study of blood T cell repertoires in COVID-19. Study details: Both acute and convalescent COVID-19 samples were obtained from the United States, Italy and Spain.

Original methodology: The authors estimated nucleated cell counts from reference gene primer amplification. Only in-frame clones appear in the TCRdb table, and some are missing; sequencing was by immunoSEQ multiplex PCR. That table is the source of V, J and clone size, and D and trimming were worked out from the DNA. The sample has about 280,000 clones, around 90% seen once. The ends were cut back, 0 bases at V and 1 base at J, with 8 bases in the middle. There are 15 residues in the CDR3. CDR1 is SGHDT and CDR2 is YYEEEE in the germline V gene. Individuals drawn from some 25 US areas were roughly 18 to 95 years old. Within the 2 weeks before study entry, each person in the exposed group met a COVID-19 case.

The source material was PBMCs or T cells enriched from blood (not recorded which). V is TRBV5-6 and J is TRBJ1-3, with D possibly being TRBD1 (6 bases). The source is a man in his forties who had been exposed to COVID-19. CDR3 protein: CASSLVTGSGNTIYF. DNA for the CDR3: TGTGCCAGCAGCTTGGTAACAGGGTCTGGAAACACCATATATTTT.